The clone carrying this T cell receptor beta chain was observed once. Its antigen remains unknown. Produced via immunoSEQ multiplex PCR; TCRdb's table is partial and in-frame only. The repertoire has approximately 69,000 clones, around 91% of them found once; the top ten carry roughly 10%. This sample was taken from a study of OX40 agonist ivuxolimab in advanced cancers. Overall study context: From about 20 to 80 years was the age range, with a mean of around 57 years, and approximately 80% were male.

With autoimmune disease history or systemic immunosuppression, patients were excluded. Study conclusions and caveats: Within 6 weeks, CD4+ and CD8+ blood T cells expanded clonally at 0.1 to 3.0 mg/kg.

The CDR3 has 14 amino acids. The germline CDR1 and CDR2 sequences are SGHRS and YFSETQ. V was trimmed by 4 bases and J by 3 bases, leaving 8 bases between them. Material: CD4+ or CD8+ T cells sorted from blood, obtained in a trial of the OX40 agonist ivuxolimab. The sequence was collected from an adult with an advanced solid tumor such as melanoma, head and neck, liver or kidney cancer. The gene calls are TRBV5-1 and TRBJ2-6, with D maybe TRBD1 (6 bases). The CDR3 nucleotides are TGCGCCAGCAGCAACAGGGTTGGGGCCAACGTCCTGACTTTC. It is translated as CASSNRVGANVLTF.